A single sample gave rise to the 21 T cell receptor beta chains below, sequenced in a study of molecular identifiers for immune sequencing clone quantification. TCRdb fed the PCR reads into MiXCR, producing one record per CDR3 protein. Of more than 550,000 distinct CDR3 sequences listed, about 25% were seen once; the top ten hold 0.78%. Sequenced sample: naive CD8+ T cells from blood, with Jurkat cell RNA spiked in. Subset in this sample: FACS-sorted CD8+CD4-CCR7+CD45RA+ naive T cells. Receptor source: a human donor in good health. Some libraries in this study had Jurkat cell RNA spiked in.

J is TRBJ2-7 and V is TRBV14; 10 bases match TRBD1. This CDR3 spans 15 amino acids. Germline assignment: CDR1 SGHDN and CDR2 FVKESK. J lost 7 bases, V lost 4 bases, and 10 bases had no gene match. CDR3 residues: CASSPGTGAHVEQYF. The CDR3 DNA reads TGTGCCAGCAGCCCCGGGACAGGGGCACACGTGGAGCAGTACTTC.

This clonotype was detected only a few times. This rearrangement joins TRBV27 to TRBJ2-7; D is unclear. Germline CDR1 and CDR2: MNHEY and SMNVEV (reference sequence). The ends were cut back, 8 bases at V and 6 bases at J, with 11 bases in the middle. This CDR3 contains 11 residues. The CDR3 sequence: CASGRSREQYF. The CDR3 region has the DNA TGTGCCAGCGGAAGGAGTCGCGAGCAGTACTTC.

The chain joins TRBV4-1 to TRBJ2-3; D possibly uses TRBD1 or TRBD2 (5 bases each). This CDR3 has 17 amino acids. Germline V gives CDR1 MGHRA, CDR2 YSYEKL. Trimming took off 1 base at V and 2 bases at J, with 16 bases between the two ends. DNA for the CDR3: TGCGCCAGCAGCCAAGTTCCAGGGCCCCTAGCCACAGATACGCAGTATTTT. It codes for CASSQVPGPLATDTQYF.

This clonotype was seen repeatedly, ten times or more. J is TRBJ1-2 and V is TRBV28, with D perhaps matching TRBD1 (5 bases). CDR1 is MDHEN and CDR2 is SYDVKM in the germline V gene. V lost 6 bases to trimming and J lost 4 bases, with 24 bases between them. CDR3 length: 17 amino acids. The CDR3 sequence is CASSSTTKGWWGYGYTF. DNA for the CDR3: TGTGCCAGCAGCTCAACTACGAAGGGGTGGTGGGGCTATGGCTACACCTTC.

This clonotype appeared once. CDR3 DNA sequence: TGTGCCAGCAGTTCCATACTAGCGGGAGCCTACAATGAGCAGTTCTTC. It yields the protein CASSSILAGAYNEQFF. The genes are TRBV27 and TRBJ2-1; 11 bases are a match to TRBD2. V dropped 4 bases and J dropped 2; count of bases not matched to a gene: 4. The CDR3 loop spans 16 amino acids. Germline CDR1 reads MNHEY; CDR2 reads SMNVEV (reference sequence).

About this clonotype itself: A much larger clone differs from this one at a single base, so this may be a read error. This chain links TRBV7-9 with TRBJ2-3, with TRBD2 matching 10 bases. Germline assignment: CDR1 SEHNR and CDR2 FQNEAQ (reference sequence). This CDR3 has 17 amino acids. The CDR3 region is CAGSFGQAGGPADTQYF. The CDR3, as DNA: TGTGCCGGCAGCTTTGGTCAAGCGGGAGGGCCTGCAGATACGCAGTATTTT.

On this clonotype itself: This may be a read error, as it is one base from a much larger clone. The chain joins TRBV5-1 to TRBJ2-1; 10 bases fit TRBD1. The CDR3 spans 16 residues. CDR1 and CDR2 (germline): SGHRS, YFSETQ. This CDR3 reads CASISLDRGVYSEQFF. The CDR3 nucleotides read TGCGCCAGCATTTCCTTGGACAGGGGGGTTTACAGTGAGCAGTTCTTC.

The CDR3 region has the DNA TGTGCCACCAGTGTTAAGGATCAGGGGGCGAATCCAGATACGCAGTATTTT. It translates to CATSVKDQGANPDTQYF. The J gene is TRBJ2-3, the V gene TRBV24-1; TRBD1 matches 8 bases. CDR1 is KGHDR, CDR2 SFDVKD, per germline. This CDR3 is 17 amino acids long. The J segment lost 4 bases and the V segment lost 5 bases, leaving 13 bases of the junction unmatched.

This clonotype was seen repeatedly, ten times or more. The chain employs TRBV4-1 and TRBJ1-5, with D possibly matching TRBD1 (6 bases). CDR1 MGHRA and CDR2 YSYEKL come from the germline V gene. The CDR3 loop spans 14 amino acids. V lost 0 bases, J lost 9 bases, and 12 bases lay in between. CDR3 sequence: CASSQEWGGWPQHF. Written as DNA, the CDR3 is TGCGCCAGCAGCCAAGAATGGGGGGGCTGGCCCCAGCATTTT.

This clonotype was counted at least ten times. The CDR3 DNA reads as TGTGCCAGCACTCCACATCGGGACTTTAGCTACGAGCAGTACTTC. Its translation: CASTPHRDFSYEQYF. The chain employs TRBV7-2 and TRBJ2-7; D perhaps matches TRBD2 (6 bases). V was pared by 7 bases and J by 3 bases, with 19 bases between. The CDR3 length is 15 residues. Germline-derived CDR1 and CDR2 are SGHTA and FQGNSA.

DNA for the CDR3: TGTGCCAGCAGCTTTGGGCCGGGCGATCAGCCCCAGCATTTT. Translation: CASSFGPGDQPQHF. The rearrangement joins TRBV11-2 to TRBJ1-5; D call uncertain. Trimming took off 3 bases at V and 5 bases at J, with 11 bases between the two ends. Germline CDR1 is SGHAT and CDR2 is FQNNGV. This CDR3 contains 14 residues.

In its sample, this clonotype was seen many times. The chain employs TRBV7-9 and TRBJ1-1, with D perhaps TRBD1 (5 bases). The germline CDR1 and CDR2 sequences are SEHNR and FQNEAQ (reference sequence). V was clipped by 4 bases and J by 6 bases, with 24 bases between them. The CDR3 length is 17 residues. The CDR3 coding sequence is TGTGCCAGCAGCTCCAGCTTTGTCAGGGAAACCTTCCCTGAAGCTTTCTTT. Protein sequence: CASSSSFVRETFPEAFF. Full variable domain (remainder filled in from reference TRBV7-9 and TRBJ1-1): DTGVSQNPRHKITKRGQNVTFRCDPISEHNRLYWYRQTLGQGPEFLTYFQNEAQLEKSRLLSDRFSAERPKGSFSTLEIQRTEQGDSAMYLCASSSSFVRETFPEAFFGQGTRLTVV.

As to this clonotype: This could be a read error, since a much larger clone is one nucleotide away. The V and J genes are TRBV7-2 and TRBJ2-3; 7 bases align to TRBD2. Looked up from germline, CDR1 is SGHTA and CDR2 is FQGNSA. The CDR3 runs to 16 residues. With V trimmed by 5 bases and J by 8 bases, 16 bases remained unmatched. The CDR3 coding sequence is TGTGCCAGCAGCCCGGCCAGGACTAGGACCTCAGTTACGCAGTATTTT. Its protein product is CASSPARTRTSVTQYF.

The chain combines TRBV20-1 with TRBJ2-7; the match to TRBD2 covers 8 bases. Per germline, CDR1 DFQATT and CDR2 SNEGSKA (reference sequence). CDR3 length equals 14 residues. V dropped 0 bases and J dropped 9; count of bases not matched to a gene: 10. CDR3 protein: CSARETGGPSAQYF. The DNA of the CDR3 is TGCAGTGCTAGAGAGACGGGAGGGCCTTCCGCGCAGTACTTC.

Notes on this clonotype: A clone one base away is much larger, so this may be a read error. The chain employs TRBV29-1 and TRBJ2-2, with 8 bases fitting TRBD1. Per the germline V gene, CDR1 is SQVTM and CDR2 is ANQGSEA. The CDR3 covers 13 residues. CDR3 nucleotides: TGCAGAGCCCTTATACAGGGGGCCGGGGAGCTGTTTTTT. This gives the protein CRALIQGAGELFF.

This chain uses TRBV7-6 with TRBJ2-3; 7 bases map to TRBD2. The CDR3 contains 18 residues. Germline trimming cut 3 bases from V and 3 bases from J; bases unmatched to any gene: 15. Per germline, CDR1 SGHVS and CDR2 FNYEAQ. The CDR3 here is CASSLVPGGGVETDTQYF. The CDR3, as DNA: TGTGCCAGCAGCTTGGTCCCTGGCGGGGGAGTTGAGACAGATACGCAGTATTTT.

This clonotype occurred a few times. CDR3 amino acids: CATKQGGGNQPQHF. The DNA for the CDR3 is TGTGCCACCAAACAGGGTGGGGGCAATCAGCCCCAGCATTTT. The chain is built from TRBV28 and TRBJ1-5; weak D call: TRBD1 (6 bases). The CDR3 loop spans 14 amino acids. Germline CDR1 MDHEN, CDR2 SYDVKM. With 10 bases removed from V and 2 bases from J, the gap between germline ends came to 15 bases.

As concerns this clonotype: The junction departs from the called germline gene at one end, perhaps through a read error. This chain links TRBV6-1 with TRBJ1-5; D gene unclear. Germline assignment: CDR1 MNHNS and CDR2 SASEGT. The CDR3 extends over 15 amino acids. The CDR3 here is CASSEARGSNRPQHF. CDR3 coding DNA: TGTGCCAGCAGTGAAGCGCGGGGTAGCAATCGGCCCCAGCATTTT.

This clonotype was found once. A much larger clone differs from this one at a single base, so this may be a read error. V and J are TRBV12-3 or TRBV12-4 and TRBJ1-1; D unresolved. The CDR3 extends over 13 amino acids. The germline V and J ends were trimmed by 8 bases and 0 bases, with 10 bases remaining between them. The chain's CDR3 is CASADAVNTEAFF. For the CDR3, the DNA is TGTGCCAGCGCCGACGCTGTGAACACTGAAGCTTTCTTT.

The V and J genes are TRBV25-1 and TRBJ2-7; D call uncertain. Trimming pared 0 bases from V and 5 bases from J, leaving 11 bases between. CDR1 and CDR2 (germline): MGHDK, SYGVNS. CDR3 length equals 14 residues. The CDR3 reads CASSEYTIFDEQYF. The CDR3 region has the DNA TGTGCCAGCAGTGAATATACAATCTTTGACGAGCAGTACTTC.

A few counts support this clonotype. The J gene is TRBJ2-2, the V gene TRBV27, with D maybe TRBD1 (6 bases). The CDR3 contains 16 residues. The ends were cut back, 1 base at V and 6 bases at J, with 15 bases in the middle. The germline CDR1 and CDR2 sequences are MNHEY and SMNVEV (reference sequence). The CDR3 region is CASSLLNRVGSGELFF. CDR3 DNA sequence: TGTGCCAGCAGTTTATTGAACAGGGTCGGTTCCGGGGAGCTGTTTTTT.